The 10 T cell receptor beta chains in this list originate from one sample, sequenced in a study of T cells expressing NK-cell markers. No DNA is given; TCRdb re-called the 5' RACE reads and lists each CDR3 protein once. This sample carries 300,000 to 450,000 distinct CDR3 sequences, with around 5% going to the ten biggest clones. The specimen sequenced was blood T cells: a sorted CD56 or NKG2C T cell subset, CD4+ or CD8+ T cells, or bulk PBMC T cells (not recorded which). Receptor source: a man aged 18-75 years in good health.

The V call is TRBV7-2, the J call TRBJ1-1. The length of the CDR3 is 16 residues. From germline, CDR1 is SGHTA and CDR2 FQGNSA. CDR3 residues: CASSPPGLRMNTEAFF.

The CDR3 spells CASSRNPLAGLNEQFF. V usage is TRBV6-1 and J usage is TRBJ2-1; TCRdb's D call of TRBD2 is untestable without DNA. The CDR3 spans 16 residues. From germline, CDR1 is MNHNS and CDR2 SASEGT.

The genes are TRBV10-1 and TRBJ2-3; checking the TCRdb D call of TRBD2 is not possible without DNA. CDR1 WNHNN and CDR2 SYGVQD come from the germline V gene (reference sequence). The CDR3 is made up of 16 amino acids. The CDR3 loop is CASSRTSGSSTDTQYF.

The CDR3 spells CSAILAGVSSYNEQFF. The rearrangement links TRBV20-1 to TRBJ2-1; TCRdb names TRBD2, which stays unverified in the absence of DNA. CDR3 size: 16 residues. CDR1 DFQATT and CDR2 SNEGSKA come from the germline V gene (reference sequence).

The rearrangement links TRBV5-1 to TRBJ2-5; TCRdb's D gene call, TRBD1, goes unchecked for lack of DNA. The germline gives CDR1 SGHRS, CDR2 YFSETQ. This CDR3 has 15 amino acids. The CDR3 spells CASSRKTGPQETQYF.

The CDR3 reads CASSYRTEPRYEQYF. This chain uses TRBV6-5 with TRBJ2-7. The germline CDR1 and CDR2 sequences are MNHEY and SVGAGI. The CDR3 contains 15 residues.

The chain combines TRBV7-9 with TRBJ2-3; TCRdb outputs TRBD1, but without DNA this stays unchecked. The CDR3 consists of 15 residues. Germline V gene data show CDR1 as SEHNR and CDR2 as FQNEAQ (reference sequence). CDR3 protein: CASGMTDRNTDTQYF.

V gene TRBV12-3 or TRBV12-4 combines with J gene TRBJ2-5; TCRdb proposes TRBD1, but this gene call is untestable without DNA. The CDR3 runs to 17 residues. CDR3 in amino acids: CASSHSTKRTKKETQYF.

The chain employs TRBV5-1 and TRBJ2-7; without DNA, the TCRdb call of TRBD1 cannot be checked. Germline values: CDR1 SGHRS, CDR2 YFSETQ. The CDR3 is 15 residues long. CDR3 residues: CASSSGGAILYEQYF.

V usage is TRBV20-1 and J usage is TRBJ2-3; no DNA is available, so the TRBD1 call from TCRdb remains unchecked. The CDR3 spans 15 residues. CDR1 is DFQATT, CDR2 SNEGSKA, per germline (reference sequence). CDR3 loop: CSAAPSGGGGDTQYF.